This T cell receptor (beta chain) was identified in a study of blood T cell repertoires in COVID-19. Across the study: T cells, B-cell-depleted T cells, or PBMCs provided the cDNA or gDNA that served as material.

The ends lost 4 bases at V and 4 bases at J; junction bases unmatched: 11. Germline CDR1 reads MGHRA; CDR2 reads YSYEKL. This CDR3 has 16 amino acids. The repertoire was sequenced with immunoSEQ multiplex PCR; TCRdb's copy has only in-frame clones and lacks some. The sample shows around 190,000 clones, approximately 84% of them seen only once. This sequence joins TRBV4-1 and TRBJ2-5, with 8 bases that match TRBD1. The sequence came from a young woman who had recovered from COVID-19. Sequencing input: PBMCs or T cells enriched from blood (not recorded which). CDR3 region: CASSPGQDLFRETQYF. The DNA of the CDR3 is TGCGCCAGCAGCCCGGGACAGGACCTCTTTAGAGAGACCCAGTACTTC.